This T cell receptor (beta chain) was recovered during a study of T cell responses to AZD1222 COVID-19 vaccine. Looking at the study overall: Second-dose groups at about 4 or about 12 weeks were pooled.

Findings and limits, study-wide: Without day 14 samples, only post-peak T cell repertoires were studied. The CD4 TCRs associated with vaccination extended across spike and predominated at 160-218 and 743-854.

The CDR3 sequence is 22 residues long. V was pared by 0 bases and J by 4 bases, with 22 bases of the junction left unmatched. The germline V gene encodes CDR1 LGHDT and CDR2 YNNKEL (reference sequence). Measured with immunoSEQ multiplex PCR; TCRdb has only the in-frame clones, and not every one. The sample includes 150,000 or so clones, approximately 88% of them seen just once. This clone was seen a handful of times. Antigen unknown. The genes are TRBV3-1 (or the pseudogene TRBV3-2) and TRBJ2-1; 9 nucleotides agree with TRBD2. The receptor was isolated from an adult in good health. The sequenced sample was peripheral blood, obtained on day 0 of AZD1222 vaccination. The CDR3 spells CASSQEGATGVLAGNSYNEQFF. CDR3 nucleotides: TGTGCCAGCAGCCAAGAAGGGGCCACAGGGGTCCTAGCGGGGAACTCTTACAATGAGCAGTTCTTC.